Below are 24 T cell receptor beta chains sequenced from a single sample in a study of lymphopenia after photon versus proton radiotherapy (dated by TCRdb to the late 2010s). Libraries came from the immunoSEQ multiplex PCR assay. TCRdb took over this immuneACCESS table, retaining in-frame rearrangements with V and J assigned. Such tables are incomplete; in checked studies, under half of the missing clones stem from an unresolved V gene, and the remainder is unexplained. This sample comprises about 58,000 clones, 65% to 85% of them detected only once. The top ten clones comprise roughly 2% of the sample. The sequencing here drew on peripheral blood, taken from a patient treated with proton-based radiotherapy. These TCRs come from a man aged 55 to 69 with pancreatic cancer.

This chain uses TRBV5-1 with TRBJ2-6; D may be TRBD1 (5 bases). Germline V lookup: CDR1 SGHRS, CDR2 YFSETQ. The CDR3 runs 17 residues. Trimming removed 0 bases from V and 0 bases from J, with 10 bases in between. The CDR3 reads CASSLAPTASGANVLTF. CDR3 coding DNA: TGCGCCAGCAGCTTGGCTCCGACAGCCTCTGGGGCCAACGTCCTGACTTTC. Full variable domain (rest looked up from reference TRBV5-1 and TRBJ2-6): KAGVTQTPRYLIKTRGQQVTLSCSPISGHRSVSWYQQTPGQGLQFLFEYFSETQRNKGNFPGRFSGRQFSNSRSEMNVSTLELGDSALYLCASSLAPTASGANVLTFGAGSRLTVL.

This clone has just one count. This chain joins TRBV6-5 and TRBJ2-7; perhaps TRBD1 as D (6 bases). The CDR3 extends over 14 amino acids. CDR1 and CDR2 from the germline V gene are MNHEY and SVGAGI. V lost 2 bases and J lost 5, with 13 bases in between. The CDR3 DNA reads as TGTGCCAGCAGTTACAGGGCAGGGGTACACGAGCAGTACTTC. Residues: CASSYRAGVHEQYF.

The chain is built from TRBV5-1 and TRBJ1-1, with 11 bases that match TRBD1. V gave up 4 bases and J gave up 5 bases; unmatched junction bases: 7. This CDR3 has 15 residues. Looked up from germline, CDR1 is SGHRS and CDR2 is YFSETQ. As DNA, the CDR3 is TGCGCCAGCAGCATCCGGACAGGGGGCGAAACTGAAGCTTTCTTT. This sequence encodes CASSIRTGGETEAFF. The full variable domain, with the rest looked up from reference TRBV5-1 and TRBJ1-1, is KAGVTQTPRYLIKTRGQQVTLSCSPISGHRSVSWYQQTPGQGLQFLFEYFSETQRNKGNFPGRFSGRQFSNSRSEMNVSTLELGDSALYLCASSIRTGGETEAFFGQGTRLTVV.

The genes are TRBV11-2 and TRBJ2-7, with TRBD2 identical over 7 bases. Germline V lookup: CDR1 SGHAT, CDR2 FQNNGV. V lost 8 bases to trimming and J lost 7 bases; unmatched junction nucleotides: 11. The CDR3 extends over 13 amino acids. CDR3 region: CASAGGVVGEQYF. The CDR3, as DNA: TGTGCCAGCGCTGGGGGGGTTGTGGGAGAGCAGTACTTC.

The V call is TRBV6-5, the J call TRBJ2-1; the D gene is possibly TRBD2 (5 bases). This CDR3 has 14 residues. Germline loops: CDR1 MNHEY, CDR2 SVGAGI. Trimming stripped 6 bases from V and 3 bases from J, with 12 bases between. The CDR3 region is CASSDTGIYNEQFF. DNA for the CDR3: TGTGCCAGCAGCGACACGGGAATCTACAATGAGCAGTTCTTC.

The gene calls are TRBV5-4 and TRBJ2-7; 7 nucleotides match TRBD2. The CDR3 runs 14 residues. V trimming: 1 base; J trimming: 6 bases; junction bases outside the gene matches: 7. The germline gives CDR1 SGHNT, CDR2 YYREEE (reference sequence). CDR3 protein: CASSLRSAGAEQYF. CDR3 coding DNA: TGTGCCAGCAGCTTGAGATCGGCGGGAGCCGAGCAGTACTTC.

This sequence joins TRBV6-4 and TRBJ2-1; TRBD1 matches at 7 bases. CDR1 MRHNA and CDR2 SNTAGT come from the germline V gene. This CDR3 comprises 12 residues. The V and J ends lost 8 bases and 3 bases, in that order; junction bases with no gene match: 1. The DNA for the CDR3 is TGTGCCAGCGGGGACAGCTACAATGAGCAGTTCTTC. This translates into CASGDSYNEQFF.

This chain joins TRBV2 and TRBJ1-4; D perhaps matches TRBD1 (6 bases). The length of the CDR3 is 15 residues. The ends were cut back, 1 base at V and 7 bases at J, with 13 bases in the middle. Per the germline V gene, CDR1 is SNHLY and CDR2 is FYNNEI. In DNA form, the CDR3 reads TGTGCCAGCAGTGAAGAGTGGGGGGCGTCTGAAAAACTGTTTTTT. Translated: CASSEEWGASEKLFF.

The chain employs TRBV19 and TRBJ2-5, with D possibly matching TRBD1 (6 bases). Germline assignment: CDR1 LNHDA and CDR2 SQIVND (reference sequence). V was pared by 6 bases and J by 6 bases, with 11 bases between. The CDR3 is made up of 12 amino acids. This CDR3 is CASRGGVKTQYF. The CDR3 DNA reads as TGTGCCAGTAGAGGGGGAGTAAAGACCCAGTACTTC.

V gene TRBV5-6 combines with J gene TRBJ2-6; D is perhaps TRBD1 or TRBD2 (5 bases each). Germline V gene lookup returns CDR1 SGHDT and CDR2 YYEEEE. The V end was cut by 4 bases, the J end by 0 bases, with 8 bases between. The CDR3 consists of 15 residues. The chain's CDR3 is CASSLRGSGANVLTF. The CDR3 DNA reads TGTGCCAGCAGCCTGAGGGGCTCTGGGGCCAACGTCCTGACTTTC.

The chain has TRBV27 and TRBJ2-7, with TRBD1 matching over 7 bases. Trimming at V came to 4 bases and at J to 3 bases, leaving 9 bases not matched to a gene. Per the germline V gene, CDR1 is MNHEY and CDR2 is SMNVEV (reference sequence). The CDR3 consists of 15 residues. The CDR3 region is CASSSLTGRYYEQYF. The CDR3 DNA reads TGTGCCAGCAGTTCCCTGACAGGGAGATACTACGAGCAGTACTTC.

A few counts support this clone. The V gene is TRBV4-2, the J gene TRBJ2-2, with TRBD2 identical over 8 bases. After removal of 1 base from V and 4 bases from J, the junction contained 14 bases not matched to a gene. CDR1 LGHNA and CDR2 YNFKEQ come from the germline V gene. This CDR3 region has 19 residues. The CDR3, as DNA: TGTGCCAGCAGCCAAGGGGGGATTGTCAGCGGGAGAAGCACCGGGGAGCTGTTTTTT. Translating gives CASSQGGIVSGRSTGELFF.

The rearrangement links TRBV7-8 to TRBJ1-5; TRBD1 matches 10 bases. This CDR3 spans 15 amino acids. In germline, CDR1 is SGHVS, CDR2 FQNEAQ. With 5 bases clipped from V and 6 bases from J, the junction kept 7 bases outside the gene matches. The DNA of the CDR3 is TGTGCCAGCAGCCCTAGACAGGGGGCTTTTCAGCCCCAGCATTTT. Amino acids: CASSPRQGAFQPQHF.

This chain connects TRBV9 to TRBJ2-2; no clear D gene. Trimming shortened V by 3 bases and J by 4 bases, and 7 bases separated the two germline ends. The CDR3 sequence is 13 residues long. Germline CDR1 SGDLS, CDR2 YYNGEE. The CDR3 sequence is CASSATGTGELFF. The DNA of the CDR3 is TGTGCCAGCAGCGCCACCGGCACCGGGGAGCTGTTTTTT.

The CDR3 loop is CASSLDSQYGYTF. The CDR3 coding sequence is TGCGCCAGCAGCTTGGACAGCCAATATGGCTACACCTTC. This rearrangement joins TRBV5-1 to TRBJ1-2; no firm D call. The germline V gene encodes CDR1 SGHRS and CDR2 YFSETQ. The CDR3 spans 13 residues. Trimming pared 0 bases from V and 5 bases from J, leaving 8 bases between.

V and J are TRBV6-5 and TRBJ1-4; tentative D call: TRBD1 (5 bases). Germline V gene sequence: CDR1 MNHEY, CDR2 SVGAGI. Trimming shortened V by 7 bases and J by 8 bases, and 20 bases separated the two germline ends. There are 15 residues in the CDR3. The CDR3 loop is CASKVIRDEGEKLFF. CDR3 nucleotide sequence: TGTGCCAGCAAAGTCATCCGGGACGAGGGAGAAAAACTGTTTTTT.

V gene TRBV5-1 combines with J gene TRBJ1-6; the D gene is possibly TRBD1 (6 bases). The CDR3 loop spans 16 amino acids. Trimming left V 3 bases short and J 15 bases short, with 25 bases between. The V gene's germline CDR1 is SGHRS and CDR2 YFSETQ. For the CDR3, the DNA is TGCGCCAGCAGCTGGACAACGGACAGATCCCCTACCGGCCTCCACTTT. It translates to CASSWTTDRSPTGLHF.

V usage is TRBV18 and J usage is TRBJ2-5; D unclear. The CDR3 loop spans 13 amino acids. V was clipped by 3 bases and J by 3 bases, with 8 bases between them. Germline CDR1 and CDR2: KGHSH and LQKENI. The CDR3 sequence: CASSPQLKETQYF. CDR3 bases: TGTGCCAGCTCACCCCAATTAAAAGAGACCCAGTACTTC.

The chain is built from TRBV29-1 and TRBJ2-1; no clear D gene. The germline gives CDR1 SQVTM, CDR2 ANQGSEA. The CDR3 loop spans 14 amino acids. Deletions cut 0 bases from V and 2 bases from J, with 8 bases between. Here the CDR3 reads CSVEDLPAYNEQFF. CDR3 coding DNA: TGCAGCGTTGAAGACCTCCCGGCCTACAATGAGCAGTTCTTC.

This clone was detected a few times. This sequence joins TRBV5-1 and TRBJ1-3, with D uncertain. Deletions cut 4 bases from V and 2 bases from J, with 22 bases between. Germline V lookup: CDR1 SGHRS, CDR2 YFSETQ. The CDR3 is 18 amino acids. The CDR3 DNA follows: TGCGCCAGCAGCCGAAGCTCGTTCCCACGAGGTACTGGAAACACCATATATTTT. It encodes CASSRSSFPRGTGNTIYF.

V gene TRBV7-8 combines with J gene TRBJ2-5; D is undetermined. The J call may be wrong; the DNA end is better matched by TRBJ2-7. Germline V lookup: CDR1 SGHVS, CDR2 FQNEAQ. The CDR3 sequence is 14 residues long. The chain's CDR3 is CASSRVALAYEQYF. CDR3 DNA: TGTGCCAGCAGCCGCGTTGCCCTGGCCTACGAGCAGTACTTC.

The rearrangement joins TRBV4-3 to TRBJ2-7; TRBD2 might be the D (5 bases). CDR3 length equals 15 residues. Germline-derived CDR1 and CDR2 are LGHNA and YSLEER. Trimming shortened V by 1 base and J by 3 bases, and 13 bases separated the two germline ends. For the CDR3, the DNA is TGCGCCAGCAGCCAAGCCCCTAGAGGGTTCTACGAGCAGTACTTC. Amino acids: CASSQAPRGFYEQYF.

V is TRBV7-8 and J is TRBJ2-2; D gene unclear. This CDR3 comprises 16 residues. Trimming cost V 4 bases and J 0 bases, with 12 bases left between them. Germline V lookup: CDR1 SGHVS, CDR2 FQNEAQ. Here the CDR3 reads CASSSLSIANTGELFF. The CDR3 region has the DNA TGTGCCAGCAGCTCCTTATCCATAGCGAACACCGGGGAGCTGTTTTTT. The full variable domain, completed using reference TRBV7-8 and TRBJ2-2, is GAGVSQSPRYKVAKRGQDVALRCDPISGHVSLFWYQQALGQGPEFLTYFQNEAQLDKSGLPSDRFFAERPEGSVSTLKIQRTQQEDSAVYLCASSSLSIANTGELFFGEGSRLTVL.

J is TRBJ2-3 and V is TRBV7-2; D gene ambiguous. This CDR3 spans 12 amino acids. Germline CDR1 reads SGHTA; CDR2 reads FQGNSA. The ends were cut back, 7 bases at V and 2 bases at J, with 7 bases in the middle. The CDR3 DNA follows: TGTGCCAGCAACGACAACACAGATACGCAGTATTTT. This codes for CASNDNTDTQYF.